The 19 T cell receptor beta chains given below trace back to one sample, sequenced in a study of cytomegalovirus exposure and HLA in healthy donors. The primer mix had 60 Vbeta and 13 Jbeta primers. Sequencing used immunoSEQ multiplex PCR; TCRdb keeps in-frame clones, though not all of them. The table has about 130,000 clones, around 72% seen once; the top ten hold 2.5% to 3%. What was sequenced was PBMCs. These receptors originate from a human donor in good health.

The chain is built from TRBV19 and TRBJ2-3; TRBD2 might be the D (6 bases). The V and J ends lost 3 bases and 4 bases respectively, with 20 bases between them. From germline, CDR1 is LNHDA and CDR2 SQIVND (reference sequence). CDR3 length equals 17 residues. CDR3 sequence: CASSIPRTGVGADTQYF. CDR3 nucleotide sequence: TGTGCCAGTAGTATCCCCCGTACGGGGGTAGGCGCAGATACGCAGTATTTT.

In its sample, this clone was seen once. This sequence joins TRBV6-6 and TRBJ1-1; 7 bases are a match to TRBD1. Per germline, CDR1 MNHNY and CDR2 SVGAGI (reference sequence). With V trimmed by 5 bases and J by 8 bases, 5 bases remained unmatched. The CDR3 is 12 amino acids. The CDR3: CASSRDSREAFF. The CDR3 DNA follows: TGTGCCAGCAGTAGGGACAGCAGGGAAGCTTTCTTT.

V usage is TRBV2 and J usage is TRBJ1-2; D is perhaps TRBD1 (6 bases). V shed 4 bases and J shed 3 bases, with 12 bases lying between them. This CDR3 contains 14 residues. Germline CDR1 SNHLY, CDR2 FYNNEI. In DNA form, the CDR3 reads TGTGCCAGCAGTGTTGGGGGCCCGTACTATGGCTACACCTTC. Translation: CASSVGGPYYGYTF. The full variable domain, in which reference TRBV2 and TRBJ1-2 provide the parts outside the CDR3, is EPEVTQTPSHQVTQMGQEVILRCVPISNHLYFYWYRQILGQKVEFLVSFYNNEISEKSEIFDDQFSVERPDGSNFTLKIRSTKLEDSAMYFCASSVGGPYYGYTFGSGTRLTVV.

This chain uses TRBV9 with TRBJ2-7; TRBD2 matches 11 bases. CDR1 and CDR2 from the germline V gene are SGDLS and YYNGEE. The length of the CDR3 is 15 residues. The trim removed 4 bases at V and 2 bases at J, leaving 5 bases unmatched. CDR3 amino acids: CASSFSGGAPYEQYF. Written as DNA, the CDR3 is TGTGCCAGCAGCTTTAGCGGGGGGGCCCCCTACGAGCAGTACTTC.

The V gene is TRBV18, the J gene TRBJ2-7, with 7 bases identical to TRBD1. Per the germline V gene, CDR1 is KGHSH and CDR2 is LQKENI. The CDR3 spans 13 residues. V was pared by 5 bases and J by 6 bases, with 7 bases of the junction left unmatched. The CDR3: CASSVDRVSEQYF. The CDR3 coding sequence is TGTGCCAGCTCAGTAGACAGGGTTAGCGAGCAGTACTTC.

The genes are TRBV18 and TRBJ2-3, with a tentative D call TRBD1 (7 bases). V gave up 4 bases and J gave up 3 bases, with 11 bases separating them. This CDR3 has 14 amino acids. In germline, CDR1 is KGHSH, CDR2 LQKENI. CDR3 DNA: TGTGCCAGCTCACTACAGGGGAGGACAGATACGCAGTATTTT. It codes for CASSLQGRTDTQYF.

The rearrangement links TRBV7-8 to TRBJ2-2, with TRBD2 identical over 7 bases. Germline values: CDR1 SGHVS, CDR2 FQNEAQ. CDR3 length equals 15 residues. V lost 7 bases to trimming and J lost 5 bases; unmatched junction nucleotides: 10. As DNA, the CDR3 is TGTGCCAGCAAGGTTCGAGCGGGACGGACCGGGGAGCTGTTTTTT. This sequence encodes CASKVRAGRTGELFF.

This clone was counted only a few times. This chain links TRBV5-4 with TRBJ1-1; D might be TRBD1 (6 bases). This CDR3 contains 17 residues. V was shortened by 0 bases and J by 0 bases, with 15 bases between the two germline ends. Germline assignment: CDR1 SGHNT and CDR2 YYREEE (reference sequence). The CDR3 loop is CASSLGVTGTMNTEAFF. CDR3 bases: TGTGCCAGCAGCTTGGGCGTAACAGGGACAATGAACACTGAAGCTTTCTTT. The entire variable domain, with the rest obtained from reference TRBV5-4 and TRBJ1-1, is as follows: ETGVTQSPTHLIKTRGQQVTLRCSSQSGHNTVSWYQQALGQGPQFIFQYYREEENGRGNFPPRFSGLQFPNYSSELNVNALELDDSALYLCASSLGVTGTMNTEAFFGQGTRLTVV.

The CDR3 DNA reads TGTGCCAGCAGGAGGGACAGGGAAAGCAATCAGCCCCAGCATTTT. Protein product: CASRRDRESNQPQHF. This sequence joins TRBV4-2 and TRBJ1-5; 9 bases match TRBD1. Germline V gene lookup returns CDR1 LGHNA and CDR2 YNFKEQ. The CDR3 spans 15 residues. V lost 6 bases and J lost 1; bases outside the gene matches: 4.

The chain couples TRBV29-1 to TRBJ2-7; 9 bases map to TRBD1. The CDR3 consists of 14 residues. J lost 1 base, V lost 5 bases, and 6 bases had no gene match. Per the germline V gene, CDR1 is SQVTM and CDR2 is ANQGSEA. CDR3 sequence reads: CSVTTGGLSYEQYF. The CDR3 coding sequence is TGCAGCGTTACCACAGGGGGCCTTTCCTACGAGCAGTACTTC.

The rearrangement joins TRBV7-3 to TRBJ2-3, with 12 bases aligning to TRBD2. Germline lookup yields CDR1 SGHTA and CDR2 FQGTGA. The CDR3 runs to 18 residues. With V trimmed by 5 bases and J by 6 bases, 15 bases remained unmatched. CDR3 region: CASSPTQRLAGVGDTQYF. The CDR3 nucleotides read TGTGCCAGCAGCCCCACCCAGAGACTAGCGGGAGTGGGGGATACGCAGTATTTT.

The rearrangement joins TRBV19 to TRBJ1-1; 8 nucleotides match TRBD1. There are 13 residues in the CDR3. Germline V CDR1 and CDR2: LNHDA, SQIVND (reference sequence). V gave up 11 bases and J gave up 0 bases; unmatched junction bases: 5. CDR3 sequence reads: CAAGQGMNTEAFF. The CDR3, as DNA: TGTGCCGCTGGACAGGGTATGAACACTGAAGCTTTCTTT.

The rearrangement uses TRBV4-2 and TRBJ2-3; TRBD2 agrees at 7 bases. J lost 2 bases, V lost 0 bases, and 11 bases had no gene match. Germline V gene sequence: CDR1 LGHNA, CDR2 YNFKEQ. The CDR3 extends over 18 amino acids. DNA for the CDR3: TGTGCCAGCAGCCAAGATGGTGGTGGACTAGGGGTCACAGATACGCAGTATTTT. This encodes CASSQDGGGLGVTDTQYF.

This chain links TRBV7-8 with TRBJ2-2; D is unclear. CDR1 is SGHVS and CDR2 is FQNEAQ in the germline V gene. V lost 5 bases to trimming and J lost 1 base, with 14 bases between them. The CDR3 is 16 amino acids. The CDR3 DNA sequence: TGTGCCAGCAGCCATAGGCCCTCGGGGAACACCGGGGAGCTGTTTTTT. As protein: CASSHRPSGNTGELFF. Supplemented by reference TRBV7-8 and TRBJ2-2, the full variable domain reads GAGVSQSPRYKVAKRGQDVALRCDPISGHVSLFWYQQALGQGPEFLTYFQNEAQLDKSGLPSDRFFAERPEGSVSTLKIQRTQQEDSAVYLCASSHRPSGNTGELFFGEGSRLTVL.

The CDR3 reads CASSVQGLETQYF. Here the CDR3 DNA reads TGTGCCAGCAGTGTTCAGGGGCTAGAGACCCAGTACTTC. This chain joins TRBV25-1 and TRBJ2-5; maybe TRBD1 (6 bases). V was clipped by 4 bases and J by 4 bases, with 10 bases between them. CDR1 and CDR2 (germline): MGHDK, SYGVNS. CDR3 length: 13 amino acids.

This clone was seen more than once but under ten times. The chain couples TRBV2 to TRBJ2-7; TRBD2 aligns across 14 bases. CDR1 SNHLY and CDR2 FYNNEI come from the germline V gene. V lost 5 bases, J lost 7 bases, and 7 bases stayed unmatched. The CDR3 extends over 15 amino acids. CDR3 protein: CASSPGLAGGREQYF. The CDR3 bases are TGTGCCAGCAGTCCTGGACTAGCGGGAGGCCGGGAGCAGTACTTC.

This clone was seen only a few times. The V call is TRBV7-2, the J call TRBJ1-3, with D unresolved. V lost 2 bases and J lost 0, with 8 bases in between. The germline gives CDR1 SGHTA, CDR2 FQGNSA. The CDR3 is made up of 15 amino acids. The CDR3, as DNA: TGTGCCAGCAGCTTAACAAGAAACTCTGGAAACACCATATATTTT. Residues: CASSLTRNSGNTIYF.

The chain is built from TRBV9 and TRBJ2-1; 15 positions agree with TRBD2. This CDR3 is built from 17 residues. V shed 3 bases, J shed 10 bases, and the junction held 11 bases outside the gene matches. Germline lookup yields CDR1 SGDLS and CDR2 YYNGEE. The CDR3 nucleotides read TGTGCCAGCAGCGCCGGGGGACTAGCGGGGGGAGGGGGCGAGCAGTTCTTC. Protein: CASSAGGLAGGGGEQFF.

This clone was recorded a few times. This chain uses TRBV13 with TRBJ2-7; no definite D call. The CDR3 is 15 residues long. V lost 6 bases to trimming and J lost 0 bases, with 15 bases between them. Germline V lookup: CDR1 PRHDT, CDR2 FYEKMQ (reference sequence). The CDR3 bases are TGTGCCAGCAGTCCTCGACAATTATCCTCCTACGAGCAGTACTTC. Amino acids: CASSPRQLSSYEQYF.